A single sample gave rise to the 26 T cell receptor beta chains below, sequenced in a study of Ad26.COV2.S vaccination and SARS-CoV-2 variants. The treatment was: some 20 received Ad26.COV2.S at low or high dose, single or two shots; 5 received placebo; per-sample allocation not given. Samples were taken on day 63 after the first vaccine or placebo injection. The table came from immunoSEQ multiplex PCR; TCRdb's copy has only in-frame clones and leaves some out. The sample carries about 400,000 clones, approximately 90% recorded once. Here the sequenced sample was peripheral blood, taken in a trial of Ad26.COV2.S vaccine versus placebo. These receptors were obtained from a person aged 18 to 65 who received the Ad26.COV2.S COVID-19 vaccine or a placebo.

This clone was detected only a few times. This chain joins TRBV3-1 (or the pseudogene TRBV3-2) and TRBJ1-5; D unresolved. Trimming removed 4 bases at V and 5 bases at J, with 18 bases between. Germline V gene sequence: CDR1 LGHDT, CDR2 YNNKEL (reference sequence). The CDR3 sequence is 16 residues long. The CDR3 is CASSPPDGSLYQPQHF. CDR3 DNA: TGTGCCAGCAGCCCCCCTGATGGATCCTTGTATCAGCCCCAGCATTTT.

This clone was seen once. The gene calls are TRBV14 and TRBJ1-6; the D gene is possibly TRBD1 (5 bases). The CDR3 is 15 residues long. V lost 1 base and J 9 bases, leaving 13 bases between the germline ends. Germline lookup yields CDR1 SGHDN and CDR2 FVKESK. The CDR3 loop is CASSQAAGEASPLHF. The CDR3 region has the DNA TGTGCCAGCAGCCAAGCTGCGGGGGAGGCTTCACCCCTCCACTTT.

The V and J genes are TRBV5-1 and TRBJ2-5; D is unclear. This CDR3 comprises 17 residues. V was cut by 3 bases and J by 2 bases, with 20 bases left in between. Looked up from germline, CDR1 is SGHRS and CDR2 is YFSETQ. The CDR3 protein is CASSSRRRLDGQETQYF. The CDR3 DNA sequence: TGCGCCAGCAGCTCAAGAAGAAGACTGGACGGACAAGAGACCCAGTACTTC.

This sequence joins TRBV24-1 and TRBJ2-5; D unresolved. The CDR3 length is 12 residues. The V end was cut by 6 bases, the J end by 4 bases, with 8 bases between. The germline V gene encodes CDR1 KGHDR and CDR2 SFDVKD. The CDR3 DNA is TGTGCCACCAGTCCGGGTGGAGAGACCCAGTACTTC. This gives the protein CATSPGGETQYF.

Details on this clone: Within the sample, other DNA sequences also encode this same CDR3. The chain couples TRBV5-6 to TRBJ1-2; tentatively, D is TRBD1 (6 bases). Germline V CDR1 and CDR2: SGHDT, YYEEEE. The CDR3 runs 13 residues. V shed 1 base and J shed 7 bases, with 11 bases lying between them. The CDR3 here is CASSLTQGSGYTF. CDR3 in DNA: TGTGCCAGCAGCTTGACGCAGGGGTCTGGCTACACCTTC.

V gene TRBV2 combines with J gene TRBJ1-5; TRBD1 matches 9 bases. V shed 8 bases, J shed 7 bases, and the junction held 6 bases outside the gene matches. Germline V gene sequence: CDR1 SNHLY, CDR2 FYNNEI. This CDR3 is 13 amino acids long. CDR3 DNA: TGTGCCAGCGGACAGGGGTTTGGGCAGCCCCAGCATTTT. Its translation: CASGQGFGQPQHF.

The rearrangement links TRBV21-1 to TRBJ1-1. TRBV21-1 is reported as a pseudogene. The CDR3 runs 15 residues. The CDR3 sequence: CASSTWTDTNTEAFF. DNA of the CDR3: TGTGCCAGCAGCACCTGGACTGACACGAACACTGAAGCTTTCTTT.

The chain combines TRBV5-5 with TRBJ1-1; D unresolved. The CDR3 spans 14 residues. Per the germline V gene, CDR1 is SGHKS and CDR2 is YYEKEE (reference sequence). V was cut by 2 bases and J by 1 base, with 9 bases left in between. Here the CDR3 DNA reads TGTGCCAGCAGCTTCGGCCCTCGGAACACTGAAGCTTTCTTT. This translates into CASSFGPRNTEAFF. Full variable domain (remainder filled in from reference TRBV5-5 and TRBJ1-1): DAGVTQSPTHLIKTRGQQVTLRCSPISGHKSVSWYQQVLGQGPQFIFQYYEKEERGRGNFPDRFSARQFPNYSSELNVNALLLGDSALYLCASSFGPRNTEAFFGQGTRLTVV.

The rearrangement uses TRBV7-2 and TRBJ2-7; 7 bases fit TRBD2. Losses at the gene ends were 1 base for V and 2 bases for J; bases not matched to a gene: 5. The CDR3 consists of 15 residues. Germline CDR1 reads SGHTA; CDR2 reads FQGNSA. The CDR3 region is CASSLGRGGPYEQYF. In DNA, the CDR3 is TGTGCCAGCAGCTTAGGTCGCGGGGGACCCTACGAGCAGTACTTC.

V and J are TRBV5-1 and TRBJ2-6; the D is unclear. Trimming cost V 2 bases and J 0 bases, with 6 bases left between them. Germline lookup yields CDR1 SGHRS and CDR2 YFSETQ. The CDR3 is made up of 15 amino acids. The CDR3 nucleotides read TGCGCCAGCAGCTTACAAAACTCTGGGGCCAACGTCCTGACTTTC. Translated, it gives CASSLQNSGANVLTF.

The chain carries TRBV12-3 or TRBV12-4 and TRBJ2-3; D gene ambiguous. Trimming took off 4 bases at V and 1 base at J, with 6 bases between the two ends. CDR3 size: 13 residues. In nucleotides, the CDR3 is TGTGCCAGCAGTTATCGCGGCACAGATACGCAGTATTTT. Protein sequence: CASSYRGTDTQYF.

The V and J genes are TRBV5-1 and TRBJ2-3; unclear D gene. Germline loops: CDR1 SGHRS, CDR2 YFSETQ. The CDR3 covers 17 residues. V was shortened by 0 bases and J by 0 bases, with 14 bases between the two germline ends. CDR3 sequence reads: CASSLGANSRSTDTQYF. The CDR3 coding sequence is TGCGCCAGCAGCTTGGGGGCAAATAGCAGAAGCACAGATACGCAGTATTTT. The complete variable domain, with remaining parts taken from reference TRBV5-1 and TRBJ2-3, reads KAGVTQTPRYLIKTRGQQVTLSCSPISGHRSVSWYQQTPGQGLQFLFEYFSETQRNKGNFPGRFSGRQFSNSRSEMNVSTLELGDSALYLCASSLGANSRSTDTQYFGPGTRLTVL.

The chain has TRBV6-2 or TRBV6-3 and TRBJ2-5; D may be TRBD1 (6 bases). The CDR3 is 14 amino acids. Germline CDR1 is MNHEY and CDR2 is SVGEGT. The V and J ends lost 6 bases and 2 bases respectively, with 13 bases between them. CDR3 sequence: CASSSDRQQETQYF. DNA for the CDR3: TGTGCCAGCAGCTCCGACAGGCAGCAAGAGACCCAGTACTTC.

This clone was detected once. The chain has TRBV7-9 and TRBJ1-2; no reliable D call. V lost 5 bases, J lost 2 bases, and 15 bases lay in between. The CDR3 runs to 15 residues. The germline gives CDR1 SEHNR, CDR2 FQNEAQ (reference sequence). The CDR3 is CASSPESALNYGYTF. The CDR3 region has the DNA TGTGCCAGCAGCCCCGAAAGTGCCCTGAACTATGGCTACACCTTC.

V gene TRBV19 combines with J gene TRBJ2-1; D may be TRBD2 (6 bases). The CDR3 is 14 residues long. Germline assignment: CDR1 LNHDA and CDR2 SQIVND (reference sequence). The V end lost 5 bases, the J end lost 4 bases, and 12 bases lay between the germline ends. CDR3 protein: CASSLGTEYNEQFF. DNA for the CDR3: TGTGCCAGTAGTCTGGGGACTGAGTACAATGAGCAGTTCTTC.

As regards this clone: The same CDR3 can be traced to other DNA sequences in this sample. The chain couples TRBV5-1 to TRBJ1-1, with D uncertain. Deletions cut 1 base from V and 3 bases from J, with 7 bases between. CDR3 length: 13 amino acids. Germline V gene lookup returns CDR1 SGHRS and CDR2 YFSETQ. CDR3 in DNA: TGCGCCAGCAGCTTGACCGGGGACACTGAAGCTTTCTTT. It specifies CASSLTGDTEAFF. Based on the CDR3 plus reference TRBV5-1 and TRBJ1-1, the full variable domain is KAGVTQTPRYLIKTRGQQVTLSCSPISGHRSVSWYQQTPGQGLQFLFEYFSETQRNKGNFPGRFSGRQFSNSRSEMNVSTLELGDSALYLCASSLTGDTEAFFGQGTRLTVV.

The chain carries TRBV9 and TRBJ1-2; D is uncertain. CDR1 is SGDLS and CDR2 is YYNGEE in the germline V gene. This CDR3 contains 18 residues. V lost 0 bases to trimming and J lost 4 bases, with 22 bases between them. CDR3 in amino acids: CASSVVIRVLHRRYGYTF. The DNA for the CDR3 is TGTGCCAGCAGCGTAGTGATTCGGGTACTCCATAGACGCTATGGCTACACCTTC.

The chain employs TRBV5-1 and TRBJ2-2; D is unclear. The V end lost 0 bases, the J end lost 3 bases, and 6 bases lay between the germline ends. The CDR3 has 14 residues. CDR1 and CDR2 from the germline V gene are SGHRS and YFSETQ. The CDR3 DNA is TGCGCCAGCAGCTTGGCGCCGGACACCGGGGAGCTGTTTTTT. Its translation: CASSLAPDTGELFF.

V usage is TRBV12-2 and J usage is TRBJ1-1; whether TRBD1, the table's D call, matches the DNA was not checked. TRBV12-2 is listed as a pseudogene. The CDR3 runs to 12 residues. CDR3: CASRHRGTEAFF. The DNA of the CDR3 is TGTGCAAGTCGGCACAGGGGGACTGAAGCTTTCTTT.

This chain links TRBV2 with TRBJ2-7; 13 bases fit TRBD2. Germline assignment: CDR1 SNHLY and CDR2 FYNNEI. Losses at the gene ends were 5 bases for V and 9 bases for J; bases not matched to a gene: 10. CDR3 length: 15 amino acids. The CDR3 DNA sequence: TGTGCCAGCAGTCGAACCGGGACTAGCGGGACTGGGCAGTACTTC. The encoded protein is CASSRTGTSGTGQYF. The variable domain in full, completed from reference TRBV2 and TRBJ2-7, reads EPEVTQTPSHQVTQMGQEVILRCVPISNHLYFYWYRQILGQKVEFLVSFYNNEISEKSEIFDDQFSVERPDGSNFTLKIRSTKLEDSAMYFCASSRTGTSGTGQYFGPGTRLTVT.

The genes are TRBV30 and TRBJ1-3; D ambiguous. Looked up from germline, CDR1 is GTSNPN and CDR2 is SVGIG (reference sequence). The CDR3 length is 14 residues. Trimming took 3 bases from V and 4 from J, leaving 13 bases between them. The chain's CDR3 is CAWRAWSRGNTIYF. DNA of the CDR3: TGTGCCTGGAGAGCCTGGAGTCGGGGAAACACCATATATTTT.

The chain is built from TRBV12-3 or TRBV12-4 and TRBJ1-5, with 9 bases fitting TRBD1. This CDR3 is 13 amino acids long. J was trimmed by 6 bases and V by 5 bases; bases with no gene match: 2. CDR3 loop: CASSDRGVQPQHF. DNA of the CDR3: TGTGCCAGCAGTGACAGGGGGGTTCAGCCCCAGCATTTT.

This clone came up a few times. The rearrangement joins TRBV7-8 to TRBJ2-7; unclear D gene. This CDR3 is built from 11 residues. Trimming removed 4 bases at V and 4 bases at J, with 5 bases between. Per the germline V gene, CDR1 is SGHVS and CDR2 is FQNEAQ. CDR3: CASSSPYEQYF. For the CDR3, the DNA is TGTGCCAGCAGCTCGCCATACGAGCAGTACTTC.

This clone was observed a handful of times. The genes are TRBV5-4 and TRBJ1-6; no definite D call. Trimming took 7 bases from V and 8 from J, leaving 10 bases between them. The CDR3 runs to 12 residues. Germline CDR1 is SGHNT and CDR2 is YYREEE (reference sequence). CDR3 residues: CASADGDSPLHF. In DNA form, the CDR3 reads TGTGCCAGCGCCGACGGGGATTCACCCCTCCACTTT. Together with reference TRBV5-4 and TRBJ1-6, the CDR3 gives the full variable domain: ETGVTQSPTHLIKTRGQQVTLRCSSQSGHNTVSWYQQALGQGPQFIFQYYREEENGRGNFPPRFSGLQFPNYSSELNVNALELDDSALYLCASADGDSPLHFGNGTRLTVT.

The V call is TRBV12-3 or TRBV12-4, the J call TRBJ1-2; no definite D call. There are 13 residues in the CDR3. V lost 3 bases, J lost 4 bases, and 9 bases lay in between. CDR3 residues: CASSFDGSYGYTF. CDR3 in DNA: TGTGCCAGCAGTTTTGACGGTTCCTATGGCTACACCTTC.

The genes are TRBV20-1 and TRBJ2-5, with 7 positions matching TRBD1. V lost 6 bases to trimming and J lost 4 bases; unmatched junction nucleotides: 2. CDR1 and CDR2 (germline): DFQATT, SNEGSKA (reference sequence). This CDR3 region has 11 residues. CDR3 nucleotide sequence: TGCAGTGCGTGGGACAGAGAGACCCAGTACTTC. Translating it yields CSAWDRETQYF.